One and the same sample provided the 6 T cell receptor beta chains below, sequenced in a study of early T cells in non-severe SARS-CoV-2 infection (dated by TCRdb to about 2021). Library prep was done by 5' RACE. Instrument used: NextSeq 500. The public reads were quality trimmed at Q25 with fastp and then assembled into clones with MiXCR by TCRdb, keeping productive beta chains. One record per CDR3 amino acid sequence lists the most common genes and DNA. The sample table lists approximately 90,000 distinct CDR3 sequences, roughly 12% of them with a count of one. Together, the top ten hold 4.4% of the sample. Sequences were derived from whole blood, sampled at baseline. The receptors were sampled from an adult who was a healthcare worker with PCR-confirmed SARS-CoV-2 infection or an uninfected control (not recorded which).

The gene calls are TRBV20-1 and TRBJ1-2, with 7 bases fitting TRBD1. V gave up 2 bases and J gave up 9 bases; unmatched junction bases: 6. Per germline, CDR1 DFQATT and CDR2 SNEGSKA (reference sequence). The CDR3 sequence is 12 residues long. CDR3 in amino acids: CSARPTGTRYTF. As DNA, the CDR3 is TGCAGTGCTAGACCGACAGGGACGCGCTACACCTTC.

The genes are TRBV6-5 and TRBJ1-1, with D unresolved. The CDR3 is made up of 14 amino acids. The germline CDR1 and CDR2 sequences are MNHEY and SVGAGI. The V end was cut by 3 bases, the J end by 4 bases, with 12 bases between. The chain's CDR3 is CASSYEDAGTEAFF. CDR3 nucleotide sequence: TGTGCCAGCAGTTATGAGGACGCCGGCACTGAAGCTTTCTTT.

The chain combines TRBV3-1 with TRBJ1-1; 8 bases are shared with TRBD1. With V trimmed by 0 bases and J by 7 bases, 13 bases remained unmatched. CDR3 length equals 17 residues. Germline loops: CDR1 LGHDT, CDR2 YNNKEL (reference sequence). The CDR3 nucleotides read TGTGCCAGCAGCCAAGAGGTGGGACAGGCGACTAGGCGTGAAGCTTTCTTT. It translates to CASSQEVGQATRREAFF. Full variable domain (outside the CDR3, taken from reference TRBV3-1 and TRBJ1-1): DTAVSQTPKYLVTQMGNDKSIKCEQNLGHDTMYWYKQDSKKFLKIMFSYNNKELIINETVPNRFSPKSPDKAHLNLHINSLELGDSAVYFCASSQEVGQATRREAFFGQGTRLTVV.

This clonotype was seen more than once but under ten times. The V gene is TRBV20-1, the J gene TRBJ1-1; a weak D match, TRBD1 (5 bases). Trimming took off 0 bases at V and 4 bases at J, with 18 bases between the two ends. The CDR3 is 16 residues long. Germline CDR1 DFQATT, CDR2 SNEGSKA (reference sequence). The CDR3 DNA reads as TGCAGTGCTAGAGATCTTGGGGCGAGGTCGGGCACTGAAGCTTTCTTT. Residues: CSARDLGARSGTEAFF.

This clonotype has just a few counts. A junction end diverges from the germline sequence, so it may reflect a read error. The genes are TRBV6-2 or TRBV6-3 and TRBJ2-1; perhaps TRBD2 as D (6 bases). CDR1 is MNHEY and CDR2 is SVGEGT in the germline V gene. The CDR3 runs 12 residues. This CDR3 is CASSSPPRERFF. CDR3 sequence (DNA): TGTGCCAGCAGTTCCCCTCCACGGGAGCGGTTCTTC.

The rearrangement joins TRBV7-9 to TRBJ2-7, with 7 bases lining up with TRBD2. CDR3 size: 14 residues. Germline V gene sequence: CDR1 SEHNR, CDR2 FQNEAQ (reference sequence). V shed 6 bases, J shed 3 bases, and the junction held 8 bases outside the gene matches. The CDR3 DNA reads as TGTGCCAGCAGTTATAGCGGGCCCCACTACGAGCAGTACTTC. It codes for CASSYSGPHYEQYF. Full variable domain (missing parts from reference TRBV7-9 and TRBJ2-7): DTGVSQNPRHKITKRGQNVTFRCDPISEHNRLYWYRQTLGQGPEFLTYFQNEAQLEKSRLLSDRFSAERPKGSFSTLEIQRTEQGDSAMYLCASSYSGPHYEQYFGPGTRLTVT.